This T cell receptor (beta chain) was captured by sequencing in a study of T cells after yellow fever vaccination. TCRdb used MiXCR to reprocess the 5' RACE reads, holding one entry per CDR3 protein. The sample lists a few hundred thousand distinct CDR3 sequences, about 4% occurring once. This clonotype has only a few counts. The ends were cut back, 5 bases at V and 0 bases at J, with 10 bases in the middle. CDR3 size: 14 residues. Looked up from germline, CDR1 is MNHEY and CDR2 is SMNVEV (reference sequence). The TCR originated in a man aged 18-30 years who received the YFV17D yellow fever vaccine. The source material was PBMCs, sampled 5 days after the yellow fever booster vaccination. The rearrangement joins TRBV27 to TRBJ1-1; possible D gene TRBD1, 6 bases. For the CDR3, the DNA is TGTGCCAGCAGTAGGACAGAGATGAACACTGAAGCTTTCTTT. This gives the protein CASSRTEMNTEAFF.